A selection of T cell receptor beta chains follows, all from one sample in a study of T-cell reconstitution after alpha-beta-depleted transplantation in children. TCRdb called the PCR reads again in MiXCR, with one record for every CDR3 protein. The sample has 350,000 to 450,000 distinct CDR3 sequences, roughly 13% seen once; the top ten hold over 3.5%. This specimen was PBMCs, taken from the stem cell graft. The source of these receptors is a human donor who donated a stem cell graft to a child with Fanconi anemia. The CDR3 runs from the conserved cysteine through the conserved F or W. A D gene is named only where the DNA matches it firmly. Expanded clones are given a class, and other clones once, few, many or no size at all.

>.|few|TRBV27|TRBJ2-2
CASSAREVPGELFF
TGTGCCAGCAGTGCTCGTGAGGTCCCCGGGGAGCTGTTTTTT
>.|few|TRBV5-1|TRBJ1-2
CASSQGPSGGYTF
TGCGCCAGCAGCCAGGGACCAAGTGGGGGCTACACCTTC
>.|few|TRBV28|TRBJ1-1
CASSLYRDSYTEAFF
TGTGCCAGCAGTTTGTACAGGGATTCGTACACTGAAGCTTTCTTT
>.|many|TRBV6-6|TRBJ1-1
CASSTLLGEAFF
TGTGCCAGCAGCACCCTTCTCGGTGAAGCTTTCTTT
>TRBD1|few|TRBV20-1|TRBJ2-7
CSARDLTGSYAYEQYF
TGCAGTGCTAGAGATTTGACAGGGTCGTACGCTTACGAGCAGTACTTC
>.|once|TRBV5-1|TRBJ2-5
CASRRETGTETQYF
TGCGCCAGCAGGCGAGAGACTGGAACAGAGACCCAGTACTTC
>.|.|TRBV3-1|TRBJ1-1
CASSPGLVYSEAFF
TGTGCCAGCAGCCCCGGGCTCGTCTACTCTGAAGCTTTCTTT
>.|few|TRBV12-3/TRBV12-4|TRBJ1-5
CASSLSGTAEQPQHF
TGTGCCAGCAGTTTATCCGGGACCGCGGAACAGCCCCAGCATTTT
>.|few|TRBV5-1|TRBJ1-1
CASSPRVGNTEAFF
TGCGCCAGCAGCCCACGAGTGGGAAACACTGAAGCTTTCTTT
>TRBD1|.|TRBV20-1|TRBJ1-2
CSAKRQGYGYTF
TGCAGTGCAAAAAGACAGGGCTATGGCTACACCTTC
>.|few|TRBV20-1|TRBJ1-2
CSAFWRREGYTF
TGCAGTGCTTTTTGGAGGCGGGAGGGCTACACCTTC
>TRBD1|few|TRBV20-1|TRBJ2-7
CSARVNRGTSYEQYF
TGCAGTGCTAGAGTAAACAGGGGTACTTCCTACGAGCAGTACTTC
>.|few|TRBV28|TRBJ1-6
CASAPRQAYNSPLHF
TGTGCCAGCGCTCCCAGGCAGGCCTATAATTCACCCCTCCACTTT
>.|.|TRBV20-1|TRBJ1-2
CSAWQNYGYTF
TGCAGTGCTTGGCAGAACTATGGCTACACCTTC
>.|many|TRBV5-1|TRBJ1-1
CASGRMANTEAFF
TGCGCCAGTGGACGGATGGCGAACACTGAAGCTTTCTTT
>.|few|TRBV5-1|TRBJ2-3
CASSPQGTPSFDTQYF
TGCGCCAGTTCCCCCCAGGGGACTCCTTCCTTCGATACGCAGTATTTT
>.|many|TRBV20-1|TRBJ1-2
CSASYREGVYGYTF
TGCAGTGCTAGTTACAGGGAGGGAGTTTATGGCTACACCTTC
>.|.|TRBV11-2|TRBJ2-7
CASTPAGVMAYEQYF
TGTGCCAGCACCCCGGCAGGGGTTATGGCCTACGAGCAGTACTTC
>TRBD1|many|TRBV7-2|TRBJ1-5
CASSPRTGTNQPQHF
TGTGCCAGCAGCCCTAGGACAGGTACCAATCAGCCCCAGCATTTT
>TRBD2|few|TRBV19|TRBJ2-3
CASAFLAAGSTDTQYF
TGTGCCAGTGCCTTTCTAGCGGCGGGGAGCACAGATACGCAGTATTTT
>.|.|TRBV2|TRBJ2-5
CASSTDRGYQETQYF
TGTGCCAGCAGTACCGACCGTGGATACCAAGAGACCCAGTACTTC
>TRBD2|.|TRBV12-3/TRBV12-4|TRBJ2-2
CASSLGLAGPGELFF
TGTGCCAGCAGTCTAGGACTAGCGGGGCCCGGGGAGCTGTTTTTT
>.|many|TRBV11-2|TRBJ2-1
CASSLTGIGEQFF
TGTGCCAGCAGCTTAACAGGGATTGGTGAGCAGTTCTTC
>TRBD1|few|TRBV4-3|TRBJ1-1
CASSRQGYDTEAFF
TGCGCCAGCAGCCGACAGGGGTACGACACTGAAGCTTTCTTT
>.|few|TRBV7-2|TRBJ2-7
CASSVIGESIYEQYF
TGTGCCAGCAGCGTGATTGGGGAATCGATCTACGAGCAGTACTTC
>.|many|TRBV9|TRBJ2-1
CASSSAPRNEQFF
TGTGCCAGCAGCTCCGCCCCGCGCAATGAGCAGTTCTTC
>.|many|TRBV10-3|TRBJ1-1
CAISGRGHTEAFF
TGTGCCATCAGTGGAAGGGGCCACACTGAAGCTTTCTTT
>.|.|TRBV4-3|TRBJ1-5
CASSQDLAGSNQPQHF
TGCGCCAGCAGCCAAGACCTGGCAGGCAGCAATCAGCCCCAGCATTTT
>.|.|TRBV29-1|TRBJ2-5
CSATTGRETQYF
TGCAGCGCGACGACAGGTCGAGAGACCCAGTACTTC
>.|few|TRBV20-1|TRBJ1-1
CSASSMGEAFF
TGCAGTGCTAGTAGTATGGGTGAAGCTTTCTTT
>TRBD1|.|TRBV7-2|TRBJ2-2
CASSQRTGPGNTGELFF
TGTGCCAGCAGCCAGCGGACAGGTCCGGGGAACACCGGGGAGCTGTTTTTT
>.|.|TRBV3-1|TRBJ1-3
CASSQGPSGNTIYF
TGTGCCAGCAGCCAAGGCCCCTCTGGAAACACCATATATTTT
>.|.|TRBV7-8|TRBJ2-6
CASSLAGTDDSGANVLTF
TGTGCCAGCAGCCTCGCCGGGACTGACGACTCTGGGGCCAACGTCCTGACTTTC
>.|many|TRBV29-1|TRBJ2-5
CSLGTQETQYF
TGCAGCCTAGGGACTCAAGAGACCCAGTACTTC
>.|.|TRBV20-1|TRBJ2-2
CSASDRGELFF
TGCAGTGCCTCCGACCGCGGGGAGCTGTTTTTT
>.|few|TRBV28|TRBJ1-5
CASSFGQTSRPQHF
TGTGCCAGCAGTTTCGGACAGACATCTCGGCCCCAGCATTTT
>.|many|TRBV7-3|TRBJ2-3
CASSATRGRTDTQYF
TGTGCCAGCAGCGCCACGCGTGGGAGAACAGATACGCAGTATTTT
>.|many|TRBV5-1|TRBJ2-3
CASSLTSIADTQYF
TGCGCCAGCAGCTTGACTAGTATAGCAGATACGCAGTATTTT
>.|many|TRBV3-1|TRBJ1-5
CASSQGGSGNQPQHF
TGTGCCAGCAGCCAAGGAGGGAGTGGCAATCAGCCCCAGCATTTT
>.|.|TRBV4-2|TRBJ2-1
CASSQDSASSDEQFF
TGTGCCAGCAGCCAAGATTCGGCTAGTAGCGATGAGCAGTTCTTC
>TRBD1|many|TRBV3-1|TRBJ1-1
CASSPGQGTRAFF
TGTGCCAGCAGCCCGGGACAGGGTACGAGAGCTTTCTTT
>.|few|TRBV3-1|TRBJ2-7
CASSQKRVSYEQYF
TGTGCCAGCAGCCAAAAAAGGGTCTCCTACGAGCAGTACTTC
>.|many|TRBV5-6|TRBJ1-5
CASSLGPYSNQPQHF
TGTGCCAGCAGTTTAGGGCCTTATAGCAATCAGCCCCAGCATTTT
>.|.|TRBV11-1|TRBJ1-2
CATSPAGNYGYTF
TGTGCCACCTCGCCTGCGGGGAACTATGGCTACACCTTC
>.|few|TRBV6-6|TRBJ1-1
CASRGEPAEAFF
TGTGCCAGCAGGGGAGAACCTGCAGAAGCTTTCTTT
>.|few|TRBV7-2|TRBJ2-1
CASSRPRQYNEQFF
TGTGCCAGCAGCCGACCCCGTCAATACAATGAGCAGTTCTTC